This TCR beta chain is drawn from a study of blood T cells in healthy people across ages. The CDR3 has 13 residues. Trimming removed 6 bases from V and 1 base from J, with 12 bases in between. Germline CDR1 DFQATT, CDR2 SNEGSKA (reference sequence). Each donor had approximately 10 milliliters of peripheral blood drawn. At least 6 micrograms of total RNA were extracted per sample. The authors ran a second PCR of roughly 7 to 11 cycles using a sample-barcoded 5' primer and a J-beta primer mix. Every cDNA was tagged by a template-switch adaptor with 12 random nucleotides. MiXCR, run by TCRdb on the 5' RACE reads, gives a single entry per CDR3 protein. The table includes 730,000 or so distinct CDR3 sequences, approximately 40% detected once. About this clonotype itself: The antigen is not known.

Study-wide points: There were more naive CD4+ cells and higher diversity in long-lived donors than in aged donors.

This TCR derives from a man older than 75 in good health. The V and J genes are TRBV20-1 and TRBJ2-5; D is unclear. Sequencing used blood. CDR3 nucleotides: TGCAGTGCCCTCCAGGCTCCCCAAGAGACCCAGTACTTC. Its translation: CSALQAPQETQYF.